Each of the 6 T cell receptor beta chains below was sequenced from the same sample in a study of blood T cell repertoires in COVID-19. Only in-frame clones appear in the TCRdb table, and some are missing; sequencing was by immunoSEQ multiplex PCR. The repertoire consists of hundreds of thousands of clones, with 75% to 90% occurring once and the leading ten covering roughly 6.5%. The sequencing input was peripheral blood. The source of these receptors is a man in his sixties who had recovered from COVID-19.

The V call is TRBV24-1, the J call TRBJ2-5, with D unresolved. Per the germline V gene, CDR1 is KGHDR and CDR2 is SFDVKD. V lost 4 bases and J lost 4, with 12 bases in between. The CDR3 totals 14 residues. CDR3 amino acids: CATSDRSVRETQYF. In DNA form, the CDR3 reads TGTGCCACCAGTGACCGTAGTGTACGAGAGACCCAGTACTTC.

The chain uses TRBV7-2 and TRBJ2-2; D remains ambiguous. Trimming took off 1 base at V and 8 bases at J, with 14 bases between the two ends. The V gene's germline CDR1 is SGHTA and CDR2 FQGNSA. The CDR3 covers 15 residues. CDR3: CASSLGQAPTGELFF. The CDR3 DNA reads as TGTGCCAGCAGCTTAGGGCAGGCCCCCACGGGGGAGCTGTTTTTT.

There are a few counts of this clone. The V call is TRBV19, the J call TRBJ2-2; TRBD2 aligns across 7 bases. The CDR3 is made up of 14 amino acids. The germline V gene encodes CDR1 LNHDA and CDR2 SQIVND (reference sequence). V lost 4 bases and J lost 6; bases outside the gene matches: 5. CDR3 bases: TGTGCCAGTAGTACCAGGGCGGGGGCCGGGGAGCTGTTTTTT. It specifies CASSTRAGAGELFF.

The chain has TRBV3-1 (or the pseudogene TRBV3-2) and TRBJ1-2, with D possibly TRBD1 on 5 matching bases. Germline CDR1 LGHDT, CDR2 YNNKEL (reference sequence). The CDR3 has 13 residues. Trimming cost V 1 base and J 8 bases, with 11 bases left between them. As DNA, the CDR3 is TGTGCCAGCAGCCAAGCGACAGCCCAGGGCTACACCTTC. Translating it yields CASSQATAQGYTF.

V gene TRBV11-3 combines with J gene TRBJ1-1, with D perhaps TRBD1 (5 bases). Per the germline V gene, CDR1 is SGHNT and CDR2 is YENEEA. Trimming took off 1 base at V and 3 bases at J, with 21 bases between the two ends. This CDR3 is 18 amino acids long. The CDR3 loop is CASSLASDGWGEDTEAFF. CDR3 DNA: TGTGCCAGCAGCTTAGCGTCGGACGGGTGGGGCGAAGACACTGAAGCTTTCTTT.

The chain couples TRBV15 to TRBJ2-7; 10 bases align to TRBD2. The CDR3 extends over 16 amino acids. Looked up from germline, CDR1 is LNHNV and CDR2 is YYDKDF (reference sequence). Trimming took 0 bases from V and 7 from J; bases not matched to a gene: 9. In nucleotides, the CDR3 is TGTGCCACCAGCAGAGATTCGAGCGGGAGGGCAGAAGAGCAGTACTTC. Translating gives CATSRDSSGRAEEQYF.